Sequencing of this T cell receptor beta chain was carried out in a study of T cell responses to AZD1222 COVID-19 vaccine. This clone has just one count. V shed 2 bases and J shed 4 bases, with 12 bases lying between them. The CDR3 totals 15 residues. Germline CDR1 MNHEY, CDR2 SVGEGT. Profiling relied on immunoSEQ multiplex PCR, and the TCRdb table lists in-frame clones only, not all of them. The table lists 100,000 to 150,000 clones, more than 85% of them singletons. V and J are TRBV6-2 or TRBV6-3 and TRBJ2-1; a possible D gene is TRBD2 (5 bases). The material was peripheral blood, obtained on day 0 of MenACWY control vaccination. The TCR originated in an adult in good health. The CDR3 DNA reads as TGTGCCAGCAGTTACGTGGGAGAAGGTTACAATGAGCAGTTCTTC. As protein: CASSYVGEGYNEQFF.